This T cell receptor beta chain was identified during a study of shared clonotypes between healthy human individuals. V lost 5 bases to trimming and J lost 3 bases, with 10 bases between them. Looked up from germline, CDR1 is GTSNPN and CDR2 is SVGIG (reference sequence). The CDR3 totals 12 residues. Caucasian adults residing in Nashville, Tennessee made up all the donors. CD4+ cells underwent separation, giving CD45RA+ naive and CD45RA-negative memory subsets. This clone was found a few times. Sorted-subset replicate PCR reactions were performed with about 210 ng DNA, corresponding to tens of thousands of T cell genomes. Clones were sequenced by immunoSEQ multiplex PCR, and TCRdb holds only the in-frame ones, with some missing. The table records some 2.4 million clones, approximately 93% of them present only once.

The source is a man younger than 30 in good health. Some clones in this sample may be carry-over from other donors' samples. What was sequenced was naive CD4+ T cells from PBMCs. Subset: CD45RA+ positively selected. J is TRBJ1-1 and V is TRBV30; D gene unclear. The CDR3 loop reads CAWGPRDTEAFF. The CDR3 DNA is TGTGCCTGGGGTCCTAGGGACACTGAAGCTTTCTTT.